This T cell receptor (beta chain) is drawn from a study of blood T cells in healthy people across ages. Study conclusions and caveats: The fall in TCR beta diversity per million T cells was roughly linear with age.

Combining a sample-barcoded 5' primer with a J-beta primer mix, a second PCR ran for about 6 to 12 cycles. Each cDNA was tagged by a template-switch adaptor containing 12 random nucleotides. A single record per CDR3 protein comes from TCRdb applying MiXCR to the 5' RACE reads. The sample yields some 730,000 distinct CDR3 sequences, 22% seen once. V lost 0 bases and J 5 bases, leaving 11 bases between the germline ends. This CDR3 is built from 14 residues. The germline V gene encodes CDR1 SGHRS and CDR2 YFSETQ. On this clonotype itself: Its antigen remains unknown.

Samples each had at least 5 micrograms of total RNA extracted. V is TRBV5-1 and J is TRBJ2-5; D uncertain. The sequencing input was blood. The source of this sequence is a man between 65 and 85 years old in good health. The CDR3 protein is CASSLEDLTETQYF. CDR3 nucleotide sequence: TGCGCCAGCAGCTTGGAAGACTTGACGGAGACCCAGTACTTC.